This passage covers 17 T cell receptor beta chains from one sample sequenced in a study of response to subunit inactivated influenza vaccine. MiXCR, applied by TCRdb to the RT-PCR reads, yields one record per CDR3 protein. Of about 780,000 distinct CDR3 sequences in the sample, about 18% were seen once. This specimen consisted of PBMCs from blood, obtained approximately 5 days after vaccination. The receptors were gathered from a man between 45 and 60 years old who received an inactivated influenza vaccine.

This chain links TRBV6-5 with TRBJ1-1, with D perhaps TRBD1 (5 bases). The germline CDR1 and CDR2 sequences are MNHEY and SVGAGI. The CDR3 totals 14 residues. Between the trimmed V and J ends, which lost 4 bases and 3 bases, there was a span of 12 bases. CDR3 sequence (DNA): TGTGCCAGCAGTTCCCCGGGGGAGCACACTGAAGCTTTCTTT. Its translation is CASSSPGEHTEAFF.

The chain uses TRBV3-1 and TRBJ2-5; 9 nucleotides match TRBD2. This CDR3 contains 15 residues. Germline-derived CDR1 and CDR2 are LGHDT and YNNKEL (reference sequence). V shed 2 bases, J shed 5 bases, and the junction held 6 bases outside the gene matches. The CDR3 reads CASSQRGGAAETQYF. The CDR3 region has the DNA TGTGCCAGCAGCCAACGCGGGGGGGCGGCGGAGACCCAGTACTTC.

DNA for the CDR3: TGTGCCAGCAGCTTAACCCCCGGCACTGAAGCTTTCTTT. This gives the protein CASSLTPGTEAFF. The rearrangement links TRBV3-1 to TRBJ1-1; no clear D gene. Germline loops: CDR1 LGHDT, CDR2 YNNKEL (reference sequence). Trimming took 5 bases from V and 4 from J, leaving 11 bases between them. There are 13 residues in the CDR3. Drawing the rest from reference TRBV3-1 and TRBJ1-1, the complete variable domain is DTAVSQTPKYLVTQMGNDKSIKCEQNLGHDTMYWYKQDSKKFLKIMFSYNNKELIINETVPNRFSPKSPDKAHLNLHINSLELGDSAVYFCASSLTPGTEAFFGQGTRLTVV.

At least ten counts were recorded for this clonotype. This rearrangement joins TRBV12-3 or TRBV12-4 to TRBJ2-7, with D possibly being TRBD2 (6 bases). Trimming removed 5 bases from V and 7 bases from J, with 15 bases in between. The CDR3 consists of 13 residues. CDR3 loop: CASSQRAGNEQYF. CDR3 in DNA: TGTGCCAGCAGTCAGCGGGCAGGCAATGAGCAGTACTTC.

V is TRBV24-1 and J is TRBJ2-2, with D uncertain. This CDR3 comprises 16 residues. The ends were cut back, 4 bases at V and 1 base at J, with 12 bases in the middle. Per the germline V gene, CDR1 is KGHDR and CDR2 is SFDVKD. This chain's CDR3 is CATSDPVGWNTGELFF. The CDR3 DNA reads TGTGCCACCAGTGACCCAGTGGGCTGGAACACCGGGGAGCTGTTTTTT.

The table lists this clonotype with a few counts. The chain carries TRBV7-2 and TRBJ1-2; 10 bases align to TRBD1. The germline V gene encodes CDR1 SGHTA and CDR2 FQGNSA. The CDR3 length is 13 residues. Trimming removed 4 bases from V and 4 bases from J; junction bases left unmatched: 0. The CDR3: CASSWTGGYGYTF. The CDR3, as DNA: TGTGCCAGCAGCTGGACAGGGGGCTATGGCTACACCTTC.

This clonotype was counted a few times. The chain carries TRBV5-1 and TRBJ2-7; TRBD2 agrees at 11 bases. The CDR3 loop spans 16 amino acids. Germline V gene lookup returns CDR1 SGHRS and CDR2 YFSETQ. V dropped 0 bases and J dropped 3; count of bases not matched to a gene: 5. The CDR3 loop is CASSLAVLAGVYEQYF. As DNA, the CDR3 is TGCGCCAGCAGCTTGGCCGTACTAGCGGGGGTCTACGAGCAGTACTTC. The complete variable domain, with remaining parts taken from reference TRBV5-1 and TRBJ2-7, reads KAGVTQTPRYLIKTRGQQVTLSCSPISGHRSVSWYQQTPGQGLQFLFEYFSETQRNKGNFPGRFSGRQFSNSRSEMNVSTLELGDSALYLCASSLAVLAGVYEQYFGPGTRLTVT.

The genes are TRBV7-9 and TRBJ2-5, with a tentative D call TRBD2 (5 bases). The CDR3 spans 15 residues. CDR1 and CDR2 from the germline V gene are SEHNR and FQNEAQ (reference sequence). The V end was cut by 5 bases, the J end by 1 base, with 14 bases between. CDR3 in amino acids: CASSLARLTQETQYF. CDR3 sequence (DNA): TGTGCCAGCAGCCTTGCAAGACTAACCCAAGAGACCCAGTACTTC.

The chain is built from TRBV6-4 and TRBJ2-1, with a weak D call TRBD2 (6 bases). The germline gives CDR1 MRHNA, CDR2 SNTAGT. V was cut by 0 bases and J by 4 bases, with 16 bases left in between. This CDR3 has 17 residues. The CDR3 DNA follows: TGTGCCAGCAGTGACTCGATTTGGGAGGAAGGTTACAATGAGCAGTTCTTC. Translating gives CASSDSIWEEGYNEQFF.

This clonotype was observed at least ten times. The chain has TRBV7-2 and TRBJ2-3; TRBD1 aligns across 9 bases. Germline-derived CDR1 and CDR2 are SGHTA and FQGNSA. This CDR3 contains 15 residues. V was clipped by 6 bases and J by 1 base; unmatched bases: 5. Here the CDR3 reads CASRGQGMGTDTQYF. As DNA, the CDR3 is TGTGCCAGCAGGGGACAGGGAATGGGCACAGATACGCAGTATTTT.

This clonotype has a count of ten or more. This chain joins TRBV10-2 and TRBJ1-5; 7 bases fit TRBD1. Germline V CDR1 and CDR2: WSHSY, SAAADI. There are 13 residues in the CDR3. With V trimmed by 6 bases and J by 5 bases, 4 bases remained unmatched. CDR3 loop: CASRQGQDQPQHF. CDR3 nucleotide sequence: TGCGCCAGCAGACAGGGGCAAGATCAGCCCCAGCATTTT.

The chain has TRBV30 and TRBJ2-7; D is unclear. Germline V gives CDR1 GTSNPN, CDR2 SVGIG (reference sequence). CDR3 length equals 12 residues. V was clipped by 1 base and J by 6 bases, with 10 bases between them. Here the CDR3 DNA reads TGTGCCTGGAGTGACGTCGGGCCCGAGCAGTACTTC. Protein: CAWSDVGPEQYF.

CDR3 region: CASSVAPEGLGELFF. In nucleotides, the CDR3 is TGTGCCAGCAGCGTAGCTCCTGAGGGCCTCGGGGAGCTGTTTTTT. The chain joins TRBV9 to TRBJ2-2; D may be TRBD2 (5 bases). Trimming left V 0 bases short and J 7 bases short, with 13 bases between. The V gene's germline CDR1 is SGDLS and CDR2 YYNGEE. The CDR3 is 15 amino acids.

This clonotype was seen a few times. The chain links TRBV6-2 or TRBV6-3 to TRBJ1-2, with unresolved D. V dropped 6 bases and J dropped 2 bases, with 10 bases sitting between them. Germline V gene data show CDR1 as MNHEY and CDR2 as SVGEGT. The CDR3 contains 13 residues. CDR3 in amino acids: CASRPTTNYGYTF. The CDR3 nucleotides read TGTGCCAGCAGGCCTACAACCAACTATGGCTACACCTTC.

This clonotype has more than one count but fewer than ten. The chain couples TRBV29-1 to TRBJ2-7; maybe TRBD1 (5 bases). Germline V gene lookup returns CDR1 SQVTM and CDR2 ANQGSEA. CDR3 length: 11 amino acids. Trimming took off 7 bases at V and 7 bases at J, with 14 bases between the two ends. In nucleotides, the CDR3 is TGCAGCGGGACAAGGAGTGGGGAGCAGTACTTC. Residues: CSGTRSGEQYF.

This clonotype has at least ten counts. The CDR3: CASSDRAYSYNEQFF. CDR3 nucleotide sequence: TGTGCCAGCAGTGACAGGGCCTACTCCTACAATGAGCAGTTCTTC. This sequence joins TRBV2 and TRBJ2-1; a possible D gene is TRBD1 (5 bases). V gave up 3 bases and J gave up 0 bases, with 9 bases separating them. CDR1 SNHLY and CDR2 FYNNEI come from the germline V gene. The CDR3 is 15 amino acids.

This clonotype was seen at least ten times. This chain connects TRBV10-3 to TRBJ1-1; D remains unclear. CDR1 is ENHRY, CDR2 SYGVKD, per germline. V was clipped by 3 bases and J by 0 bases, with 5 bases between them. The CDR3 runs 13 residues. The CDR3 protein is CAISDSMNTEAFF. CDR3 in DNA: TGTGCCATCAGTGACAGCATGAACACTGAAGCTTTCTTT.